This T cell receptor beta chain was retrieved from a study of shared clonotypes between healthy human individuals. TCRdb keeps only in-frame clones here, not all; method: immunoSEQ multiplex PCR. In the table there are about 2.4 million clones, roughly nine tenths of which are singletons. All donors were healthy HIV-negative adults lacking recent acute infections or vaccinations. This receptor was taken from a man aged 18 to 35 in good health. The sequencing sample was made of naive CD4+ T cells sorted from blood. The subset was: CD45RA+ positively selected.

In DNA form, the CDR3 reads TGTGCCTGGAGTGGCCGGGAACCCTCTGGAAACACCATATATTTT. Encoded protein: CAWSGREPSGNTIYF. V usage is TRBV30 and J usage is TRBJ1-3; D uncertain. The germline V gene has CDR1 GTSNPN and CDR2 SVGIG (reference sequence). The ends were cut back, 1 base at V and 0 bases at J, with 10 bases in the middle. The CDR3 has 15 residues.